This is a list of T cell receptor beta chains from one sample in a study of technical replicates of blood from several donors. Profiled with immunoSEQ multiplex PCR; TCRdb holds only in-frame clones, not every one. The sample has 60,000 to 85,000 clones; roughly 92% are singletons. The specimen was T cells isolated from PBMCs. Receptor source: a human donor in good health. The CDR3 runs from the conserved cysteine through the conserved F or W. Each record gives: V gene, CDR3 protein.

V: TRBV4-3
CDR3: CASSQGQGLDTIYF

V: TRBV7-9
CDR3: CASSPGQGYTGELFF

V: TRBV19
CDR3: CASSADREMDEQYF

V: TRBV6-5
CDR3: CASIPSGRQYEQYF

V: TRBV6-1
CDR3: CASSENRQNTIYF

V: TRBV9
CDR3: CASSARPSVSTDTQYF

V: TRBV30
CDR3: CAWINRGVYNEQFF

V: TRBV27
CDR3: CASSLAVGNTDTQYF

V: TRBV27
CDR3: CASSLYSGRSEQYF

V: TRBV2
CDR3: CASRVGVLNEQFF

V: TRBV6-1
CDR3: CASSDIPGAAGRGDEQFF

V: TRBV2
CDR3: CASSAGTAISGNTIYF

V: TRBV4-3
CDR3: CASSRDIGQVTDTQYF

V: TRBV15
CDR3: CATSRQGQGAPVGANVLTF

V: TRBV6-5
CDR3: CASSIQGSYGYTF

V: TRBV6-1
CDR3: CASSGQSYNEQFF

V: TRBV7-3
CDR3: CASSLSSGYNEQFF

V: TRBV19
CDR3: CASRPGLAANTGELFF

V: TRBV18
CDR3: CASSPGTSGRGTGELFF

V: TRBV7-2
CDR3: CASSLNSAGNTIYF

V: TRBV5-1
CDR3: CASGADTDTQYF

V: TRBV7-2
CDR3: CASSFSGRAYEQYF

V: TRBV30
CDR3: CAWSQQGNQPQHF

V: TRBV7-9
CDR3: CASSLGAGGPYNEQFF

V: TRBV28
CDR3: CASRDSGRGTYEQYF

V: TRBV6-6
CDR3: CASSYPSGYEQYF

V: TRBV6-1
CDR3: CASILQGGRMEQYF

V: TRBV19
CDR3: CASSRTTEGETQYF

V: TRBV7-9
CDR3: CASSHGNTEAFF

V: TRBV4-1
CDR3: CASSQNAGNEKLFF

V: TRBV2
CDR3: CASSIQGYGYTF

V: TRBV4-3
CDR3: CASSRNLLAGPDGYTF

V: TRBV6-5
CDR3: CASRLAGGGTGELFF

V: TRBV30
CDR3: CAWSAGYGYTF

V: TRBV11-3
CDR3: CASNGPGLRKAFF

V: TRBV28
CDR3: CASSFTGGGGQPQHF

V: TRBV6-9
CDR3: CASSYPIGTRYSYEQYF

V: TRBV4-1
CDR3: CASSQTSGREGETQYF

V: TRBV5-1
CDR3: CASSEDGGNQPQHF

V: TRBV5-6
CDR3: CASSLTRGVDTQYF

V: TRBV6-1
CDR3: CASSPGLRSYEQYF

V: TRBV19
CDR3: CASSITSGRRLAKNIQYF

V: TRBV5-1
CDR3: CASSHGGGSGNTIYF

V: TRBV10-1
CDR3: CASSRQGTEQYF

V: TRBV7-2
CDR3: CASSPGQGVSYNEQFF

V: TRBV13
CDR3: CASSLGQINQPQHF

V: TRBV11-2
CDR3: CASSLVASYEQYF

V: TRBV6-5
CDR3: CASSYSGGRYEQYF